This T cell receptor beta chain appears in the sequencing data of a study of blood T cells in healthy people across ages. A sample-barcoded 5' primer and a J-beta primer mix were used in a second PCR of roughly 7 to 12 cycles. TCRdb re-called the 5' RACE reads through MiXCR, storing one row per CDR3 protein. The table includes 800,000 or so distinct CDR3 sequences, approximately 65% detected once. The specimen sequenced was blood. The TCR was taken from a man aged 25-45 years in good health.

This CDR3 reads CSARVPRTGVHDEQFF. The CDR3 coding sequence is TGCAGTGCTAGAGTTCCTAGAACAGGGGTTCATGATGAGCAGTTCTTC. The chain combines TRBV20-1 with TRBJ2-1; 7 positions match TRBD1. After removal of 1 base from V and 8 bases from J, the junction contained 14 bases not matched to a gene. CDR1 and CDR2 (germline): DFQATT, SNEGSKA (reference sequence). The CDR3 contains 16 residues.